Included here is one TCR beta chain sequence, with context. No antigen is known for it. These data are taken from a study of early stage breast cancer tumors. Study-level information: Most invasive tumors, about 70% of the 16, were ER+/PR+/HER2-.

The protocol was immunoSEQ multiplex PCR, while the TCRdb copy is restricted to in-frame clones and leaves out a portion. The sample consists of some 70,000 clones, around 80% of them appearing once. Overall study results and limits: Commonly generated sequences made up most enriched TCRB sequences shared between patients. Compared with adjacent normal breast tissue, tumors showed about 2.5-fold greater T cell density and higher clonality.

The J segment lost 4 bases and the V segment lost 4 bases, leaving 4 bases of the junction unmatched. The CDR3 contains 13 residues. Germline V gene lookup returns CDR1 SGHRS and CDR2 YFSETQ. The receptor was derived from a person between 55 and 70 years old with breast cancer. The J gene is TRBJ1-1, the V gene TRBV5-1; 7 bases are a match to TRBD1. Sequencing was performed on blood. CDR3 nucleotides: TGCGCCAGCAGCGCCCAGGGGGGCACTGAAGCTTTCTTT. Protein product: CASSAQGGTEAFF. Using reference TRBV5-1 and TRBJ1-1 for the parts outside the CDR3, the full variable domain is KAGVTQTPRYLIKTRGQQVTLSCSPISGHRSVSWYQQTPGQGLQFLFEYFSETQRNKGNFPGRFSGRQFSNSRSEMNVSTLELGDSALYLCASSAQGGTEAFFGQGTRLTVV.